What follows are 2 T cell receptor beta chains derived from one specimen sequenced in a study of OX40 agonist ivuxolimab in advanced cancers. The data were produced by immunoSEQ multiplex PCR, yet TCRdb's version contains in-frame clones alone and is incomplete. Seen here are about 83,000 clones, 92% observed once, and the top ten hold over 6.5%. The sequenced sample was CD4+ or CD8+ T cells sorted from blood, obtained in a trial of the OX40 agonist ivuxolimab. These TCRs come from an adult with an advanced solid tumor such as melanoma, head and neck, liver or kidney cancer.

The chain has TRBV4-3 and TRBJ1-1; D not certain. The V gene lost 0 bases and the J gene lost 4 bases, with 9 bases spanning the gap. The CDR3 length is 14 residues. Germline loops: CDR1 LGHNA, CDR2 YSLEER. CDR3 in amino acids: CASSQDSRATEAFF. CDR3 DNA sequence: TGCGCCAGCAGCCAAGATTCCCGGGCCACTGAAGCTTTCTTT.

The CDR3 region has the DNA TGTGCCAGCAGCAACCCCCCAGGGTACGAGCAGTACTTC. Its protein product is CASSNPPGYEQYF. This chain joins TRBV13 and TRBJ2-7; D is perhaps TRBD1 (5 bases). CDR3 length: 13 residues. Looked up from germline, CDR1 is PRHDT and CDR2 is FYEKMQ (reference sequence). The V gene lost 5 bases and the J gene lost 4 bases, with 12 bases spanning the gap.